This T cell receptor (beta chain) was identified during a study of PD-L1 blockade in urothelial cancer. Across the whole study: Patients had undergone 0 to 3 prior chemotherapy regimens.

Only in-frame clones appear in the TCRdb table, and some are missing; sequencing was by immunoSEQ multiplex PCR. The data hold about 87,000 clones, with 84% observed a single time. Looked up from germline, CDR1 is MNHEY and CDR2 is SVGAGI. The CDR3 covers 13 residues. V was cut by 5 bases and J by 6 bases, with 14 bases left in between. This sample's time point: pretreatment peripheral blood. The rearrangement joins TRBV6-5 to TRBJ2-7, with a weak D call TRBD2 (7 bases). The sequenced sample was PBMCs, obtained around atezolizumab (anti-PD-L1) treatment. The source is a man in his sixties with urothelial cancer. The CDR3 reads CASSNPRGGEQYF. In DNA form, the CDR3 reads TGTGCCAGCAGTAACCCGAGGGGGGGCGAGCAGTACTTC.